A selection of T cell receptor beta chains follows, all from one sample in a study of CD8 T cells in Susac syndrome. Each CDR3 protein is one row after TCRdb ran MiXCR on the immunoSEQ multiplex PCR reads. Here the sample spans over 80,000 distinct CDR3 sequences, over 85% being singletons. The sample comprised CD8+ T cells from PBMCs. These receptor sequences come from a human donor with Susac syndrome. Both conserved end residues are part of each CDR3. The D gene is left open where the match is weak. Not all rows give a size; the values are once, few, many and, for expanded clones, a class.

CDR3nt: TGTGCCAGCAGCCCCCGCGCCACTAGCACCTATGAGCAGTTCTTC
CDR3aa: CASSPRATSTYEQFF
d_gene: NA
v_gene: TRBV4-2
abundance: NA
j_gene: TRBJ2-1

CDR3nt: TGTGCCAGCAGCTTACTCCCGTACTACGAGCAGTACTTC
CDR3aa: CASSLLPYYEQYF
d_gene: NA
v_gene: TRBV7-9
abundance: NA
j_gene: TRBJ2-7

CDR3nt: TGTGCCAGCAGTCAGGGAACCTATGGCTACACCTTC
CDR3aa: CASSQGTYGYTF
d_gene: NA
v_gene: TRBV2
abundance: NA
j_gene: TRBJ1-2

CDR3nt: TGTGCCAGCAGCTTATGGACCGGAGAATACAATGAGCAGTTCTTC
CDR3aa: CASSLWTGEYNEQFF
d_gene: NA
v_gene: TRBV11-1
abundance: NA
j_gene: TRBJ2-1

CDR3nt: TGTGCCAGCAGTGACAGGACCGCCTACGAGCAGTACTTC
CDR3aa: CASSDRTAYEQYF
d_gene: NA
v_gene: TRBV27
abundance: few
j_gene: TRBJ2-7

CDR3nt: TGCACCAGCAGCCAAGAGCTGGGAGGGCCTTACAATGAGCAGTTCTTC
CDR3aa: CTSSQELGGPYNEQFF
d_gene: NA
v_gene: TRBV1
abundance: NA
j_gene: TRBJ2-1

CDR3nt: TGTGCCAGCAGCGAACCTGGGACTAGCTACGAGCAGTACTTC
CDR3aa: CASSEPGTSYEQYF
d_gene: TRBD2
v_gene: TRBV3-1
abundance: NA
j_gene: TRBJ2-7

CDR3nt: TGTGCCAGCAGCGGTAGTGAGATTTACATGAACACTGAAGCTTTCTTT
CDR3aa: CASSGSEIYMNTEAFF
d_gene: NA
v_gene: TRBV7-9
abundance: NA
j_gene: TRBJ1-1

CDR3nt: TGTGCTAGTGGTTTGGTACTTGACGGCAGGCCCGGGGAGCTGTTTTTT
CDR3aa: CASGLVLDGRPGELFF
d_gene: NA
v_gene: TRBV12-5
abundance: NA
j_gene: TRBJ2-2

CDR3nt: TGCAGTGCTCGCGGACTAGCGGGAGAGGGCCCCACAGATACGCAGTATTTT
CDR3aa: CSARGLAGEGPTDTQYF
d_gene: TRBD2
v_gene: TRBV20-1
abundance: NA
j_gene: TRBJ2-3

CDR3nt: TGTGCCAGCAGCTTAACCCCCGCGGGAAACACCATATATTTT
CDR3aa: CASSLTPAGNTIYF
d_gene: NA
v_gene: TRBV7-9
abundance: once
j_gene: TRBJ1-3

CDR3nt: TGTGCCAGCAGTGATGTGCCCTTAGGCGGCTACACCTTC
CDR3aa: CASSDVPLGGYTF
d_gene: NA
v_gene: TRBV25-1
abundance: NA
j_gene: TRBJ1-2

CDR3nt: TGTGCCAGCAGCTTAACGGAGTCAGGCGAGCAGTACTTC
CDR3aa: CASSLTESGEQYF
d_gene: NA
v_gene: TRBV7-3
abundance: NA
j_gene: TRBJ2-7

CDR3nt: TGTGCCAGTAGTCAACGGGATCATAATTCACCCCTCCACTTT
CDR3aa: CASSQRDHNSPLHF
d_gene: NA
v_gene: TRBV19
abundance: NA
j_gene: TRBJ1-6

CDR3nt: TGTGCCAGCAGTGAAGCTGCTCGGGAGGGGGCCGGGGAGCTGTTTTTT
CDR3aa: CASSEAAREGAGELFF
d_gene: TRBD2
v_gene: TRBV2
abundance: NA
j_gene: TRBJ2-2

CDR3nt: TGTGCCAGCAGCCCCCCCGGTAGCGGACTCTACGAGCAGTACTTC
CDR3aa: CASSPPGSGLYEQYF
d_gene: NA
v_gene: TRBV3-1
abundance: NA
j_gene: TRBJ2-7

CDR3nt: TGTGCCAGCAGCTTACCCCGGGGAGAGCAGTACTTC
CDR3aa: CASSLPRGEQYF
d_gene: NA
v_gene: TRBV7-9
abundance: NA
j_gene: TRBJ2-7

CDR3nt: TGTGCCAGCAGCTTTGGACCGGGACTAGCGTTCACCGGGGAGCTGTTTTTT
CDR3aa: CASSFGPGLAFTGELFF
d_gene: TRBD2
v_gene: TRBV7-2
abundance: NA
j_gene: TRBJ2-2

CDR3nt: TGTGCCAGTAGTATTGGCAATCAGCCCCAGCATTTT
CDR3aa: CASSIGNQPQHF
d_gene: NA
v_gene: TRBV19
abundance: NA
j_gene: TRBJ1-5

CDR3nt: TGTGCCAGCAGCAACGGACAGCCAGGGACCTACGAGCAGTACTTC
CDR3aa: CASSNGQPGTYEQYF
d_gene: NA
v_gene: TRBV5-4
abundance: once
j_gene: TRBJ2-7

CDR3nt: TGTGCCAGCAGCTTAGCGGGGGGCTATGGCTACACCTTC
CDR3aa: CASSLAGGYGYTF
d_gene: NA
v_gene: TRBV7-9
abundance: NA
j_gene: TRBJ1-2

CDR3nt: TGCAGTGCTAGAGGATTAAGGGAGCGGGGGGATGAGCAGTTCTTC
CDR3aa: CSARGLRERGDEQFF
d_gene: TRBD2
v_gene: TRBV20-1
abundance: NA
j_gene: TRBJ2-1

CDR3nt: TGTGCCAGCAGCTCAACCGGGACAGGGTCCATCTATGGCTACACCTTC
CDR3aa: CASSSTGTGSIYGYTF
d_gene: TRBD1
v_gene: TRBV27
abundance: NA
j_gene: TRBJ1-2

CDR3nt: TGCAGCGGGAGGGCGACTGGGGCCAACGTCCTGACTTTC
CDR3aa: CSGRATGANVLTF
d_gene: NA
v_gene: TRBV29-1
abundance: NA
j_gene: TRBJ2-6

CDR3nt: TGTGCCAGCAGCACCCCTGGCGGGGGCTGTGTCTTC
CDR3aa: CASSTPGGGCVF
d_gene: NA
v_gene: TRBV27
abundance: NA
j_gene: TRBJ1-2

CDR3nt: TGTGCCAGCTCGGGACTAGCGGGGAAGGGGGAGCTGTTTTTT
CDR3aa: CASSGLAGKGELFF
d_gene: TRBD2
v_gene: TRBV27
abundance: NA
j_gene: TRBJ2-2

CDR3nt: TGCAGCGTTTTGGGGGCCGTCCTAGCGGCCTACAATGAGCAGTTCTTC
CDR3aa: CSVLGAVLAAYNEQFF
d_gene: NA
v_gene: TRBV29-1
abundance: NA
j_gene: TRBJ2-1

CDR3nt: TGTGCCTGGAGCTCAATCCGGGACAGGACTCAATTTTATCAGCCCCAGCATTTT
CDR3aa: CAWSSIRDRTQFYQPQHF
d_gene: TRBD1
v_gene: TRBV30
abundance: NA
j_gene: TRBJ1-5

CDR3nt: TGTGCCTGGAGTTCGAGTCTGGGGGGCTACGAGCAGTACTTC
CDR3aa: CAWSSSLGGYEQYF
d_gene: NA
v_gene: TRBV30
abundance: NA
j_gene: TRBJ2-7

CDR3nt: TGCAGCGCATCATGGACAGGGGCTGAAGCTTTCTTT
CDR3aa: CSASWTGAEAFF
d_gene: TRBD1
v_gene: TRBV29-1
abundance: NA
j_gene: TRBJ1-1

CDR3nt: TGTGCCAGCAGCCCTAATGGTGGGACAGGCTACGAGCAGTACTTC
CDR3aa: CASSPNGGTGYEQYF
d_gene: TRBD1
v_gene: TRBV7-2
abundance: once
j_gene: TRBJ2-7

CDR3nt: TGTGCCAGCAGCCGCCCGATCAATGAGCAGTTCTTC
CDR3aa: CASSRPINEQFF
d_gene: NA
v_gene: TRBV7-9
abundance: once
j_gene: TRBJ2-1

CDR3nt: TGTGCCAGCAGTCTTACAGGGAACACTGAAGCTTTCTTT
CDR3aa: CASSLTGNTEAFF
d_gene: NA
v_gene: TRBV12-3/TRBV12-4
abundance: few
j_gene: TRBJ1-1

CDR3nt: TGTGCCAGCAGCTTGAGCAGAGACACAGATACGCAGTATTTT
CDR3aa: CASSLSRDTDTQYF
d_gene: NA
v_gene: TRBV7-2
abundance: NA
j_gene: TRBJ2-3

CDR3nt: TGTGCCAGTAGTACGGGGTACAGCTCCTACAATGAGCAGTTCTTC
CDR3aa: CASSTGYSSYNEQFF
d_gene: NA
v_gene: TRBV19
abundance: NA
j_gene: TRBJ2-1

CDR3nt: TGTGCCAGCAGCTCAGGACTTACAGAGACCCAGTACTTC
CDR3aa: CASSSGLTETQYF
d_gene: NA
v_gene: TRBV7-9
abundance: NA
j_gene: TRBJ2-5

CDR3nt: TGCAGCATCCGGGACATTCGGACTGAAGCTTTCTTT
CDR3aa: CSIRDIRTEAFF
d_gene: NA
v_gene: TRBV29-1
abundance: once
j_gene: TRBJ1-1

CDR3nt: TGTGCCAGCGGGGCAAGACAAACTGAAGCTTTCTTT
CDR3aa: CASGARQTEAFF
d_gene: NA
v_gene: TRBV6-5
abundance: NA
j_gene: TRBJ1-1

CDR3nt: TGCGCCAGCGCCCGAACAGGGGGCGAAGAGACCCAGTACTTC
CDR3aa: CASARTGGEETQYF
d_gene: TRBD1
v_gene: TRBV5-1
abundance: NA
j_gene: TRBJ2-5

CDR3nt: TGCAGCGTTGACGAAGGCCTCCTTAACTATGGCTACACCTTC
CDR3aa: CSVDEGLLNYGYTF
d_gene: NA
v_gene: TRBV29-1
abundance: NA
j_gene: TRBJ1-2

CDR3nt: TGTGCCAGCAGCTTGGCCGGAGAGGGCACAGATACGCAGTATTTT
CDR3aa: CASSLAGEGTDTQYF
d_gene: NA
v_gene: TRBV5-4
abundance: NA
j_gene: TRBJ2-3

CDR3nt: TGTGCCAGTAGTAATCTCGTTTACTCTGGGGCCAACGTCCTGACTTTC
CDR3aa: CASSNLVYSGANVLTF
d_gene: NA
v_gene: TRBV19
abundance: once
j_gene: TRBJ2-6

CDR3nt: TGTGCCACCAGCAGAGATGAAGCGGACAATGAGCAGTTCTTC
CDR3aa: CATSRDEADNEQFF
d_gene: NA
v_gene: TRBV15
abundance: once
j_gene: TRBJ2-1

CDR3nt: TGTGCCTGGGGGACAGCCGTTATGAACACTGAAGCTTTCTTT
CDR3aa: CAWGTAVMNTEAFF
d_gene: TRBD1
v_gene: TRBV30
abundance: NA
j_gene: TRBJ1-1

CDR3nt: TGTGCCAGCAGTTTTAGGCTAGACCAATACAATGAGCAGTTCTTC
CDR3aa: CASSFRLDQYNEQFF
d_gene: NA
v_gene: TRBV12-3/TRBV12-4
abundance: NA
j_gene: TRBJ2-1

CDR3nt: TGTGCCAGCAGTTTTCCAAACGAAGAGACCCAGTACTTC
CDR3aa: CASSFPNEETQYF
d_gene: NA
v_gene: TRBV28
abundance: few
j_gene: TRBJ2-5

CDR3nt: TGTGCCAGCAGTGAAGCCTCCCAGCTTGGCTACACCTTC
CDR3aa: CASSEASQLGYTF
d_gene: NA
v_gene: TRBV2
abundance: NA
j_gene: TRBJ1-2

CDR3nt: TGTGCCAGCAGGGTTACCCAGGGGACTGAAGCTTTCTTT
CDR3aa: CASRVTQGTEAFF
d_gene: NA
v_gene: TRBV27
abundance: NA
j_gene: TRBJ1-1

CDR3nt: TGTGCCAGCAGTTCCCTGCTTACCTACGAGCAGTACTTC
CDR3aa: CASSSLLTYEQYF
d_gene: NA
v_gene: TRBV6-5
abundance: NA
j_gene: TRBJ2-7

CDR3nt: TGCAGTGCTACCCTCGCCAGGGAGGGTTCACCCCTCCACTTT
CDR3aa: CSATLAREGSPLHF
d_gene: NA
v_gene: TRBV20-1
abundance: NA
j_gene: TRBJ1-6

CDR3nt: TGTGCCAGCAGCCCGTGGGGAGGTGAAGGGACTGAAGCTTTCTTT
CDR3aa: CASSPWGGEGTEAFF
d_gene: NA
v_gene: TRBV11-2
abundance: NA
j_gene: TRBJ1-1

CDR3nt: TGTGCCAGCAGCCCCCCTGGGTCTAACACCGGGGAGCTGTTTTTT
CDR3aa: CASSPPGSNTGELFF
d_gene: NA
v_gene: TRBV7-9
abundance: NA
j_gene: TRBJ2-2

CDR3nt: TGCAGTGCTAGCCCGGACAGGGTTCCAGTGGAGACCCAGTACTTC
CDR3aa: CSASPDRVPVETQYF
d_gene: TRBD1
v_gene: TRBV20-1
abundance: NA
j_gene: TRBJ2-5

CDR3nt: TGTGCCAGCAGTCTAGGCACTCCGTCCCACAATGAGCAGTTCTTC
CDR3aa: CASSLGTPSHNEQFF
d_gene: NA
v_gene: TRBV6-5
abundance: NA
j_gene: TRBJ2-1

CDR3nt: TGTGCCAGCAGCTTGGGGGGAAACATTCAGTACTTC
CDR3aa: CASSLGGNIQYF
d_gene: NA
v_gene: TRBV7-9
abundance: NA
j_gene: TRBJ2-4

CDR3nt: TGTGCCAGCAGCCCCCGGGTAGCGGGGGGCAATGAGCAGTTCTTC
CDR3aa: CASSPRVAGGNEQFF
d_gene: TRBD2
v_gene: TRBV7-9
abundance: NA
j_gene: TRBJ2-1

CDR3nt: TGTGCCAGCACCCCCGGGACAGCTAACTATGGCTACACCTTC
CDR3aa: CASTPGTANYGYTF
d_gene: TRBD1
v_gene: TRBV12-3/TRBV12-4
abundance: NA
j_gene: TRBJ1-2

CDR3nt: TGCAGTGCCTCTAGGGGGGGCGAGCAGTACTTC
CDR3aa: CSASRGGEQYF
d_gene: NA
v_gene: TRBV20-1
abundance: NA
j_gene: TRBJ2-7